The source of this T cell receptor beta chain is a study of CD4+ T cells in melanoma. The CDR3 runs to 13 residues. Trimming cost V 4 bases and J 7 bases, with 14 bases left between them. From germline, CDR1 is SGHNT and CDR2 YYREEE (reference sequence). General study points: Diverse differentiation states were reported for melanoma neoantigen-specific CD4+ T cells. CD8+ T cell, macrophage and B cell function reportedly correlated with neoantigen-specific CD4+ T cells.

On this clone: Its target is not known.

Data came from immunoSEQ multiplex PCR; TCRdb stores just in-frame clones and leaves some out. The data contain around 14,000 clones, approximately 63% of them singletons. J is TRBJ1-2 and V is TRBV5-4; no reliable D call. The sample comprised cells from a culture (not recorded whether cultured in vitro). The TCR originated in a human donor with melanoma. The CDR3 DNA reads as TGTGCCAGCAGCCCTGCGTCGACGGTTGGCTACACCTTC. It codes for CASSPASTVGYTF.